A selection of T cell receptor beta chains follows, all from one sample in a study of T cell responses to AZD1222 COVID-19 vaccine. Here immunoSEQ multiplex PCR was the method, and the copy in TCRdb shows in-frame clones only, minus some. The table has 130,000 to 150,000 clones, approximately 94% seen once; the top ten hold approximately 2%. Sequenced material: peripheral blood, taken on day 0 of AZD1222 vaccination. Receptors were obtained from an adult in good health. The conserved cysteine and the conserved F or W are not part of the CDR3 here. Fields, in order: J gene, V gene, CDR3 protein.

J: TRBJ2-7
V: TRBV7-9
CDR3: ASTLGTYEQY

J: TRBJ1-2
V: TRBV5-4
CDR3: ASSPNGQYGYT

J: TRBJ1-2
V: TRBV28
CDR3: ASILSGGQGFPT

J: TRBJ1-2
V: TRBV5-1
CDR3: ASSYARGGDGYT

J: TRBJ1-5
V: TRBV12-3/TRBV12-4
CDR3: ASSQDYQPQH

J: TRBJ1-1
V: TRBV7-9
CDR3: ASSLEGTGRAF

J: TRBJ2-2
V: TRBV27
CDR3: ASILTGTSGVITGELF

J: TRBJ1-5
V: TRBV12-3/TRBV12-4
CDR3: ASSLGVRQPQH

J: TRBJ1-4
V: TRBV20-1
CDR3: SASQPARGGETNEKLF

J: TRBJ1-3
V: TRBV12-3/TRBV12-4
CDR3: ASATGAGNTIY

J: TRBJ2-2
V: TRBV7-3
CDR3: ASSQLDRVGTGELF

J: TRBJ2-7
V: TRBV15
CDR3: ATSRDSDYEQY

J: TRBJ2-5
V: TRBV5-1
CDR3: ASSLERTQETQY

J: TRBJ1-6
V: TRBV2
CDR3: ASSDRVRSPLH

J: TRBJ1-1
V: TRBV29-1
CDR3: SVEDQLYRLGAF

J: TRBJ2-7
V: TRBV3-1/TRBV3-2
CDR3: ASSQVSSGYEQY

J: TRBJ2-7
V: TRBV3-1/TRBV3-2
CDR3: ASRPTGVYEQY

J: TRBJ1-1
V: TRBV29-1
CDR3: SVYSPGQGNTEAF

J: TRBJ1-5
V: TRBV12-5
CDR3: ASALGGNQPQH

J: TRBJ2-2
V: TRBV7-8
CDR3: ASSRELNTGELF

J: TRBJ1-2
V: TRBV19
CDR3: ASTTGTLSNYGYT

J: TRBJ1-1
V: TRBV9
CDR3: ASSVGQVNTEAF

J: TRBJ2-5
V: TRBV7-9
CDR3: ASSSRDYPLGPQY

J: TRBJ2-5
V: TRBV7-9
CDR3: ASSFSTARETQY

J: TRBJ2-5
V: TRBV7-2
CDR3: ASSLGSLAGGGETQY

J: TRBJ2-7
V: TRBV18
CDR3: ASSPRGVRYEQY

J: TRBJ1-3
V: TRBV30
CDR3: ASARPVLTIY

J: TRBJ2-2
V: TRBV18
CDR3: ASSPIGGSANTGELF

J: TRBJ2-3
V: TRBV18
CDR3: ASSPGTSGRTSTDTQY

J: TRBJ2-1
V: TRBV20-1
CDR3: SASSTSYHNEQF

J: TRBJ2-7
V: TRBV5-4
CDR3: ASSLARDSEGEQY

J: TRBJ1-2
V: TRBV2
CDR3: ASSDRRVPVGYGYT

J: TRBJ2-1
V: TRBV6-5
CDR3: ASSPSTAYNEQF

J: TRBJ1-1
V: TRBV11-2
CDR3: ASSLQSGANTEAF

J: TRBJ2-5
V: TRBV10-3
CDR3: AIRRKDREEETQY

J: TRBJ2-7
V: TRBV12-3/TRBV12-4
CDR3: ASANSGEQY